These 26 T cell receptor beta chains share one sample of origin, sequenced in a study of tissue T cells after allogeneic stem cell transplantation. Regarding time point: mouse harvest day 14 after allogeneic transplant. Mouse grafts combined 10^7 T-cell-depleted bone marrow cells with 10^6 splenic CD5+ T cells. Assay: immunoSEQ multiplex PCR; the TCRdb copy retains only in-frame clones and omits some. Of about 2,200 clones listed, around 53% are singletons. The sample taken for sequencing was lymph node tissue. These receptors all come from a female BALB/c mouse given C57BL/6 T cells with graft-versus-host disease after an allogeneic hematopoietic cell transplant.

A remark on this clone: These gene names are mouse names. The CDR3 is cut off 1 residue early in the read; its end comes from the germline J gene. The genes are TRBV12-2 and TRBJ2-3; TRBD2 aligns across 9 bases. The CDR3 totals 16 residues. Losses at the gene ends were 2 bases for V and 2 bases for J; bases not matched to a gene: 7. The V gene's germline CDR1 is SGHLS and CDR2 HYDKME. CDR3 bases read: TGTGCCAGCTCTCCCTGGGGGGGTGGAGTTGCAGAAACGCTGTAT. Translated, it gives CASSPWGGGVAETLY. The whole CDR3 reads CASSPWGGGVAETLYF.

There are a few counts of this clone. Gene names follow the mouse nomenclature. Sequencing ends 1 residue short of the CDR3 end; the germline J gene provides the rest. V gene TRBV26 combines with J gene TRBJ1-1; 7 bases map to TRBD1. The CDR3 length is 14 residues. V shed 4 bases and J 0 bases; nucleotides not matched to a gene: 2. In germline, CDR1 is KGHPV, CDR2 FQNQEV (reference sequence). The CDR3 sequence: CASSRQGANTEVFF. The sequenced part of the CDR3 DNA is TGTGCCAGCAGTCGACAGGGTGCAAACACAGAAGTCTTC.

This clone is labeled medium-sized (0.01 to 0.1%). Genes and germline come from the mouse. The sequenced fragment ends 1 residue before the CDR3 boundary, so the rest is inferred from the germline J gene. This chain connects TRBV31 to TRBJ2-1; 7 bases fit TRBD1. V was clipped by 1 base and J by 6 bases; unmatched bases: 3. CDR1 is GKSSPN and CDR2 is SITVG in the germline V gene. The CDR3 totals 13 residues. CDR3: CAWSPQGSAEQFF. The sequenced CDR3 bases are TGTGCCTGGAGTCCACAGGGGAGTGCTGAGCAGTTC.

This clone has just a few counts. Here the gene names and germline are mouse. Incomplete CDR3 DNA: TGTGCCAGCATTGGGGACTCCTATGAACAGTAC. It translates to CASIGDSYEQY. From start to end, the CDR3 is CASIGDSYEQYF. The genes are TRBV13-1 and TRBJ2-7; tentatively, D is TRBD2 (5 bases). Read coverage stops 1 residue before the CDR3 terminus; the germline J gene supplies the remainder. This CDR3 is 12 amino acids long. Trimming pared 6 bases from V and 0 bases from J, leaving 7 bases between. Germline V gene data show CDR1 as NSHNY and CDR2 as SYGAGN.

About this clone: The genes are named according to mouse. The read ends 1 residue shy of where the CDR3 ends; the end is completed using the germline J gene. The rearrangement joins TRBV29 to TRBJ1-5; perhaps TRBD1 as D (6 bases). The CDR3 has 14 residues. The ends were cut back, 7 bases at V and 1 base at J, with 11 bases in the middle. The germline V gene has CDR1 MSHET and CDR2 SYDVDS. CDR3 loop: CASNRDTNNQAPLF. The covered CDR3 bases are TGTGCTAGCAACCGGGACACCAACAACCAGGCTCCGCTT. Combining the CDR3 with reference TRBV29 and TRBJ1-5 gives the whole variable domain DMKVTQMPRYLIKRMGENVLLECGQDMSHETMYWYRQDPGLGLQLIYISYDVDSNSEGDIPKGYRVSRKKREHFSLILDSAKTNQTSVYFCASNRDTNNQAPLFGEGTRLSVL.

As regards this clone: Germline and genes: mouse. The missing CDR3 end, 1 residue past where the read stops, is filled in from the germline J gene. V is TRBV20 and J is TRBJ2-3; 11 positions match TRBD2. V lost 0 bases, J lost 1 base, and 6 bases stayed unmatched. This CDR3 is built from 17 residues. In germline, CDR1 is GFQATS, CDR2 STVNSAI. The CDR3 bases that were read are TGTGGTGCTAGGGAGACTGGGGGGGGATTTGGTGCAGAAACGCTGTAT. Translating it yields CGARETGGGFGAETLY. The CDR3 in full is CGARETGGGFGAETLYF. Supplemented by reference TRBV20 and TRBJ2-3, the full variable domain reads GALVYQYPRRTICKSGTSMRMECQAVGFQATSVAWYRQSPQKTFELIALSTVNSAIKYEQNFTQEKFPISHPNLSFSSMTVLNAYLEDRGLYLCGARETGGGFGAETLYFGSGTRLTVL.

A note on this clone: All gene names here are mouse names. The observed sequence ends 1 residue before the CDR3 terminus, with the missing tail filled in from the germline J gene. The V and J genes are TRBV29 and TRBJ1-1; D ambiguous. This CDR3 contains 11 residues. Germline loops: CDR1 MSHET, CDR2 SYDVDS. V was pared by 4 bases and J by 10 bases, with 10 bases between. CDR3 DNA, as far as it was read: TGTGCTAGCAGTTCTGACATAGGAGTCTTC. Its protein product is CASSSDIGVF. The entire CDR3 is CASSSDIGVFF.

On this clone itself: These gene names are mouse names. The read ends 1 residue early relative to the CDR3; the germline J gene fills the gap. This chain links TRBV26 with TRBJ2-2; 7 bases align to TRBD1. This CDR3 contains 14 residues. CDR1 KGHPV and CDR2 FQNQEV come from the germline V gene (reference sequence). The junction had 4 bases not matched to a gene; V was cut back by 2 bases and J by 7 bases. Here the CDR3 reads CASSLNRGGGQLYF. The DNA read from the CDR3 is TGTGCCAGCAGTCTGAACAGGGGTGGCGGGCAGCTCTAC. The full variable domain, rest sourced from reference TRBV26 and TRBJ2-2, is NSKVIQTPRYLVKGQGQKAKMRCIPEKGHPVVFWYQQNKNNEFKFLINFQNQEVLQQIDMTEKRFSAECPSNSPCSLEIQSSEAGDSALYLCASSLNRGGGQLYFGEGSKLTVL.

This clone was recorded once. Mouse gene names apply. The read is 1 residue too short to cover the CDR3 end, so that end is filled in from the germline J gene. V usage is TRBV19 and J usage is TRBJ2-3, with 9 bases aligning to TRBD1. CDR3 length: 15 amino acids. V shed 2 bases, J shed 1 base, and the junction held 2 bases outside the gene matches. Germline-derived CDR1 and CDR2 are FNHDT and SITEND (reference sequence). CDR3 sequence: CASSMGQGGAETLYF. CDR3 bases read: TGTGCCAGCAGTATGGGACAGGGAGGTGCAGAAACGCTGTAT. The full variable domain, completed using reference TRBV19 and TRBJ2-3, is GGIITQTPKFLIGQEGQKLTLKCQQNFNHDTMYWYRQDSGKGLRLIYYSITENDLQKGDLSEGYDASREKKSSFSLTVTSAQKNEMAVFLCASSMGQGGAETLYFGSGTRLTVL.

By proportion, this clone is large (0.1 to 1%). Gene and germline names: mouse. The read finishes 1 residue shy of the CDR3 end, and the germline J gene is used to complete it. V gene TRBV13-3 combines with J gene TRBJ1-2; TRBD1 agrees at 9 bases. The V gene end was trimmed by 1 base and the J gene end by 4 bases; junction bases not matched to a gene: 2. CDR1 and CDR2 (germline): NNHDY, SYVADS. CDR3 length: 14 amino acids. CDR3 sequence reads: CASSDRDRVSDYTF. The CDR3 bases that were read are TGTGCCAGCAGTGATCGGGACAGGGTCTCCGACTACACC.

With regard to this clone: Each gene name is a mouse one. The sequence runs out 1 residue before the end of the CDR3; the remainder is reconstructed from the germline J gene. The chain joins TRBV14 to TRBJ1-4, with TRBD1 identical over 11 bases. V was pared by 3 bases and J by 0 bases, with 10 bases of the junction left unmatched. CDR3 size: 19 residues. Germline assignment: CDR1 SGHDT and CDR2 FRDEAV. CDR3 bases read: TGTGCCAGCAGTTCTACCGGGACAGGGGGGGGAATTTCCAACGAAAGATTATTT. Its translation is CASSSTGTGGGISNERLF. The complete CDR3 sequence is CASSSTGTGGGISNERLFF.

Concerning this clone itself: The genes and germline here are from mouse. The CDR3 end falls 1 residue outside the read, so it is completed with the germline J gene. The chain recombines TRBV15 with TRBJ2-3, with TRBD1 matching over 8 bases. Per germline, CDR1 SGHND and CDR2 FRSKSL. V lost 6 bases, J lost 3 bases, and 5 bases stayed unmatched. The CDR3 has 14 residues. The CDR3 spells CASRAGGAAETLYF. The CDR3 DNA, read in part, is TGTGCCAGCAGGGCAGGGGGCGCGGCAGAAACGCTGTAT.

Note on this clone: The gene names here belong to mouse. The CDR3 end is not reached by the read, which stops 1 residue before it; the germline J gene fills it in. The rearrangement joins TRBV13-2 to TRBJ2-3, with TRBD2 matching 10 bases. The CDR3 contains 16 residues. The germline gives CDR1 NNHNN, CDR2 SYGAGS (reference sequence). Unmatched junction bases numbered 2, after V lost 1 base and J lost 0 bases. The CDR3 spells CASGDPGGASAETLYF. The sequenced CDR3 bases are TGTGCCAGCGGTGATCCTGGGGGGGCTAGTGCAGAAACGCTGTAT.

This clone is deemed medium-sized. Gene and germline names: mouse. The CDR3 goes on 1 residue after the read ends, and that part is filled in from the germline J gene. This chain joins TRBV1 and TRBJ2-4, with 7 bases fitting TRBD2. The J segment lost 2 bases and the V segment lost 1 base, leaving 3 bases of the junction unmatched. The CDR3 consists of 15 residues. Germline loops: CDR1 NSQYPW, CDR2 LRSPGD (reference sequence). The sequenced part of the CDR3 DNA is TGCACCTGCAGTGCAGGGGGGGGAGATCAAAACACCTTGTAC. It is translated as CTCSAGGGDQNTLY. The entire CDR3 sequence reads CTCSAGGGDQNTLYF.

Concerning this clone itself: Gene names are mouse gene names. The missing CDR3 end, 1 residue past where the read stops, is filled in from the germline J gene. The chain employs TRBV16 and TRBJ2-1; maybe TRBD1 (5 bases). The CDR3 spans 13 residues. Trimming removed 0 bases at V and 7 bases at J, with 7 bases between. CDR1 SGHSA and CDR2 FRNQAP come from the germline V gene. The covered CDR3 bases are TGTGCAAGCAGCTTAGACAGGGCGGCTGAGCAGTTC. Amino acid sequence: CASSLDRAAEQF. In full, the CDR3 is CASSLDRAAEQFF. Combining the CDR3 with reference TRBV16 and TRBJ2-1 gives the whole variable domain NAGVIQTPRHKVTGKGQEATLWCEPISGHSAVFWYRQTIVQGLEFLTYFRNQAPIDDSGMPKERFSAQMPNQSHSTLKIQSTQPQDSAVYLCASSLDRAAEQFFGPGTRLTVL.

Relative to its sample, this clone is hyperexpanded (1% or more). Mouse germline and gene names are used. The CDR3 end lies 1 residue beyond the end of the read and is filled in from the germline J gene. The chain recombines TRBV13-3 with TRBJ2-7; D unresolved. V lost 0 bases to trimming and J lost 3 bases, with 4 bases between them. Germline CDR1 and CDR2: NNHDY and SYVADS. The CDR3 consists of 12 residues. CDR3 DNA, as far as it was read: TGTGCCAGCAGTGATGCGATCTATGAACAGTAC. This sequence encodes CASSDAIYEQY. The whole CDR3 sequence reads CASSDAIYEQYF.

A few counts support this clone. These gene names are mouse names. The read stops 1 residue short of the end of the CDR3; the missing end is completed from the germline J gene. This chain uses TRBV13-2 with TRBJ2-7; 10 nucleotides align to TRBD2. With 2 bases clipped from V and 7 bases from J, the junction kept 6 bases outside the gene matches. The germline gives CDR1 NNHNN, CDR2 SYGAGS (reference sequence). The CDR3 length is 14 residues. The CDR3 bases that were read are TGTGCCAGCGGTGAAGTCTGGGGGGGCGGCGAACAGTAC. This translates into CASGEVWGGGEQY. The entire CDR3 sequence reads CASGEVWGGGEQYF.

In regard to this clone: These gene names are mouse names. The read is 1 residue too short to cover the CDR3 end, so that end is filled in from the germline J gene. The chain couples TRBV13-1 to TRBJ1-2; D might be TRBD1 (6 bases). Trimming cost V 3 bases and J 0 bases, with 9 bases left between them. This CDR3 region has 14 residues. Germline-derived CDR1 and CDR2 are NSHNY and SYGAGN. The sequenced part of the CDR3 DNA is TGTGCCAGCAGTGGGGGACAAACAAACTCCGACTACACC. Translating it yields CASSGGQTNSDYT. In full, the CDR3 is CASSGGQTNSDYTF.

Points on this clone: The listed genes are named as in mouse. From the germline J gene comes the end of the CDR3, since the read stops 1 residue before it. The chain links TRBV3 to TRBJ2-5, with D maybe TRBD1 (6 bases). With 5 bases removed from V and 0 bases from J, the gap between germline ends came to 9 bases. CDR3 length: 14 residues. Looked up from germline, CDR1 is SNHLY and CDR2 is FYNGKV (reference sequence). CDR3 sequence reads: CASSATGNQDTQYF. The part of the CDR3 DNA that was read is TGTGCCAGCAGCGCTACAGGGAACCAAGACACCCAGTAC.

To note about this clone: The gene names here belong to mouse. The read ends 1 residue before the CDR3 terminus; that terminus is restored from the germline J gene. This sequence joins TRBV2 and TRBJ1-3; 10 positions match TRBD1. Germline CDR1 LGHNA, CDR2 YSYQKL. The CDR3 has 16 amino acids. V gave up 0 bases and J gave up 2 bases; unmatched junction bases: 1. The CDR3 DNA, read in part, is TGTGCCAGCAGCCAAGAGGGGACAGGGGCTGGAAATACGCTCTAT. Residues: CASSQEGTGAGNTLY. The CDR3 in full is CASSQEGTGAGNTLYF.

Only a few counts were recorded for this clone. Gene names and germline match the mouse. The missing CDR3 end, 1 residue past where the read stops, is filled in from the germline J gene. The V and J genes are TRBV26 and TRBJ1-3, with no clear D. Germline CDR1 KGHPV, CDR2 FQNQEV (reference sequence). The CDR3 is made up of 12 amino acids. Trimming took off 0 bases at V and 3 bases at J, with 0 bases between the two ends. CDR3 sequence: CASSLSGNTLYF. The CDR3 bases that were read are TGTGCCAGCAGTCTGTCTGGAAATACGCTCTAT. The full variable domain, in which reference TRBV26 and TRBJ1-3 provide the parts outside the CDR3, is NSKVIQTPRYLVKGQGQKAKMRCIPEKGHPVVFWYQQNKNNEFKFLINFQNQEVLQQIDMTEKRFSAECPSNSPCSLEIQSSEAGDSALYLCASSLSGNTLYFGEGSRLIVV.

Of note for this clone: Genes here carry mouse names. The read stops 1 residue short of the end of the CDR3; the missing end is completed from the germline J gene. The rearrangement uses TRBV2 and TRBJ2-3; D is undetermined. The V and J ends lost 1 base and 2 bases respectively, with 7 bases between them. Germline V gene sequence: CDR1 LGHNA, CDR2 YSYQKL. The CDR3 has 14 amino acids. Partial CDR3 DNA: TGTGCCAGCAGCCAAGCGGGCCTTGCAGAAACGCTGTAT. Protein sequence: CASSQAGLAETLY. The full CDR3 reads CASSQAGLAETLYF.

Remarks on this clone: Germline and genes: mouse. Read sequence stops 1 residue before the CDR3 end, and the germline J gene provides the missing end. The chain couples TRBV1 to TRBJ1-1; 12 positions agree with TRBD1. Per germline, CDR1 NSQYPW and CDR2 LRSPGD (reference sequence). The J segment lost 10 bases and the V segment lost 4 bases, leaving 4 bases of the junction unmatched. CDR3 size: 13 residues. The CDR3: CTCSDRDRGLVFF. The sequenced CDR3 bases are TGCACCTGCAGTGACCGGGACAGGGGGCTAGTCTTC.

Details on this clone: Mouse gene names and germline throughout. The read ends 1 residue before the CDR3 terminus; that terminus is restored from the germline J gene. The V and J genes are TRBV13-2 and TRBJ2-2, with 10 bases identical to TRBD2. V lost 7 bases to trimming and J lost 0 bases; unmatched junction nucleotides: 6. CDR1 is NNHNN, CDR2 SYGAGS, per germline (reference sequence). The CDR3 contains 16 residues. The DNA read from the CDR3 is TGTGCCAGCAGTGGGGGGACTGGGGCAAACACCGGGCAGCTCTAC. Translating it yields CASSGGTGANTGQLY. The full CDR3 protein reads CASSGGTGANTGQLYF.

In its sample, this clone was seen once. Mouse names are used for the genes. Coverage ceases 1 residue before the CDR3 finishes, and the germline J gene fills in the end. The chain recombines TRBV26 with TRBJ2-3, with 10 nucleotides matching TRBD2. CDR3 length: 16 residues. With V trimmed by 3 bases and J by 1 base, 4 bases remained unmatched. CDR1 KGHPV and CDR2 FQNQEV come from the germline V gene (reference sequence). The CDR3 bases that were read are TGTGCCAGCAGTCTCTGGGGGGGCGCGGGTGCAGAAACGCTGTAT. Protein: CASSLWGGAGAETLY. The CDR3 in its entirety is CASSLWGGAGAETLYF.

As concerns this clone: The genes are named according to mouse. The read terminates 1 residue before the CDR3 end, so the remaining end is supplied by the germline J gene. V gene TRBV15 combines with J gene TRBJ2-5, with 8 bases aligning to TRBD2. V shed 0 bases, J shed 2 bases, and the junction held 1 base outside the gene matches. CDR1 and CDR2 from the germline V gene are SGHND and FRSKSL. CDR3 length: 15 amino acids. CDR3 amino acids: CASSLAGGLQDTQYF. The DNA read from the CDR3 is TGTGCCAGCAGTTTAGCGGGGGGGCTCCAAGACACCCAGTAC.